Sequencing of this T cell receptor beta chain was carried out in a study of cytotoxic CD8 clonotypes in ibrutinib-treated CLL. About the research overall: Results showed approximately 25 partial and 2 complete responses; following median around 73 months, roughly 15 remained remitted, roughly 12 advanced. Timing of response sample collection was a median about twelve months after treatment start, with a range of 6 to 36. Study-wide results and caveats: Public clonotypes, rarely seen, contracted or held steady on treatment. Clonality climbed at ibrutinib response, then dropped toward baseline at progression.

Note on this clone: Its antigen is as yet unknown.

Germline CDR1 SGHNT, CDR2 YYREEE (reference sequence). The CDR3 has 14 amino acids. V was clipped by 4 bases and J by 4 bases; unmatched bases: 5. The protocol was immunoSEQ multiplex PCR, while the TCRdb copy is restricted to in-frame clones and leaves out a portion. Found here are 150,000 or so clones, about four fifths of them singletons; the top ten hold around 4.5%. Here the sequenced sample was PBMCs, taken after 24 months of ibrutinib treatment. The receptor was derived from a human donor with chronic lymphocytic leukemia. The V call is TRBV5-4, the J call TRBJ2-7, with 10 bases that match TRBD2. As DNA, the CDR3 is TGTGCCAGCAGCCCGGGACTAGCGCCTTACGAGCAGTACTTC. Protein sequence: CASSPGLAPYEQYF.